The text below deals with one TCR beta chain. Authors' analysis steps: From reference gene primer amplification, estimates of nucleated cell counts were derived. Produced via immunoSEQ multiplex PCR; TCRdb's table is partial and in-frame only. That table supplies the V and J calls and clone size; D and trimming were determined from the DNA. The table records under 200,000 clones, approximately 90% of them present only once. The record originates from a study of blood T cell repertoires in COVID-19. The wider study: Acute-phase and convalescent COVID-19 samples originated in the United States, Italy and Spain. Nucleic acid was either cDNA or gDNA, and it came from T cells, B-cell-depleted T cells, or PBMCs.

This clonotype was obtained from a man aged 45-65 years with acute or convalescent COVID-19. The specimen sequenced was peripheral blood.

The CDR3 nucleotides are TGTGCCAGCGACAGTAATAGCAATCAGCCCCAGCATTTT. It specifies CASDSNSNQPQHF. V is TRBV28 and J is TRBJ1-5; maybe TRBD1 (5 bases). Germline assignment: CDR1 MDHEN and CDR2 SYDVKM. V shed 8 bases and J shed 0 bases, with 8 bases lying between them. The CDR3 is 13 residues long.